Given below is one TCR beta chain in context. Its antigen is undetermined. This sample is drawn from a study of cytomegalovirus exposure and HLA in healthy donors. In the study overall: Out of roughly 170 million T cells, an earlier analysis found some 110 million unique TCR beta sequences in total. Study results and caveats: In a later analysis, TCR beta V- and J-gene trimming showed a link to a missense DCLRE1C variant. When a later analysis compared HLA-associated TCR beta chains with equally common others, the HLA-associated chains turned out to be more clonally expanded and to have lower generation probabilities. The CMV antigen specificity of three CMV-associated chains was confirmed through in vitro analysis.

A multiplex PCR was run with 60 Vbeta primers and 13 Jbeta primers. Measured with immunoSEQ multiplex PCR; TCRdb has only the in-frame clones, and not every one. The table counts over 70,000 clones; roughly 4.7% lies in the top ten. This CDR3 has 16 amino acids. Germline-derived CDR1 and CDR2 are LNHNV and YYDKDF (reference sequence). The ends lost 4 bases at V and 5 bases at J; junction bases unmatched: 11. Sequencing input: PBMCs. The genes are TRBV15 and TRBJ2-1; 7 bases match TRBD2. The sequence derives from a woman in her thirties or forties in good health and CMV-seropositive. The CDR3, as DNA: TGTGCCACCAGCATCACGGCTAGCGGAAGACACAATGAGCAGTTCTTC. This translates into CATSITASGRHNEQFF. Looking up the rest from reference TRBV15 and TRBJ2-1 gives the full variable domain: DAMVIQNPRYQVTQFGKPVTLSCSQTLNHNVMYWYQQKSSQAPKLLFHYYDKDFNNEADTPDNFQSRRPNTSFCFLDIRSPGLGDTAMYLCATSITASGRHNEQFFGPGTRLTVL.